The clone carrying this T cell receptor beta chain was counted many times. Its antigen is as yet unknown. This entry belongs to a study of T cell repertoires in cytomegalovirus infection. TCRdb independently ran MiXCR on the reads; one entry per CDR3 protein. The sample consists of some 320,000 distinct CDR3 sequences, 9.5% of them appearing once. Study-level points and caveats: Identification of carriers of CMV plus the relevant HLA was performed using cumulative public TCR beta family frequency.

The V end was cut by 8 bases, the J end by 5 bases, with 25 bases between. The CDR3 has 16 residues. The rearrangement uses TRBV12-3 or TRBV12-4 and TRBJ2-7, with a possible D match to TRBD2 (6 bases). The sequence was obtained from a human donor in good health (CMV status not recorded). Some clones in this sample may be carry-over from other donors' samples. Material for sequencing was PBMCs. CDR3 DNA sequence: TGTGCCAGCCGATCCGGGGGTAGCGGAATCGCACACGAGCAGTACTTC. Amino acid sequence: CASRSGGSGIAHEQYF.